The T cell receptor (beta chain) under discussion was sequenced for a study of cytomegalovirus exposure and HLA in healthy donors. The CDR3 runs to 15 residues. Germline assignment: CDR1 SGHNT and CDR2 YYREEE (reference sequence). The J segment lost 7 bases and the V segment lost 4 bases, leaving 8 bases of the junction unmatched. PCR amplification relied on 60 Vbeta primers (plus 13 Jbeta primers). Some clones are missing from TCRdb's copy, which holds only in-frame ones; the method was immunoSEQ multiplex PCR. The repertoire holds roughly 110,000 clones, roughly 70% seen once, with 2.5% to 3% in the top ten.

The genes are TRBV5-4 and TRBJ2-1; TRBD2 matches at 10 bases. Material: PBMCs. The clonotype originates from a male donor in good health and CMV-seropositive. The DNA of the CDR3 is TGTGCCAGCAGCGCCAGCGGGAGGGCCGAGAATGAGCAGTTCTTC. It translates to CASSASGRAENEQFF.